Reported below is one TCR beta chain. The data belong to a study of T cells expressing NK-cell markers. Reprocessing the 5' RACE reads, TCRdb reports a single entry for every CDR3 protein and omits DNA. Its listing shows roughly 390,000 distinct CDR3 sequences. The germline gives CDR1 MNHNS, CDR2 SASEGT. CDR3 length equals 14 residues. The receptor's source is a man aged 18 to 69 in good health. The rearrangement joins TRBV6-1 to TRBJ1-2; no DNA is available, so the TRBD1 call from TCRdb remains unchecked. The sequenced material came from blood T cells: a sorted CD56 or NKG2C T cell subset, CD4+ or CD8+ T cells, or bulk PBMC T cells (not recorded which). CDR3 amino acids: CASRFPGVVYGYTF.